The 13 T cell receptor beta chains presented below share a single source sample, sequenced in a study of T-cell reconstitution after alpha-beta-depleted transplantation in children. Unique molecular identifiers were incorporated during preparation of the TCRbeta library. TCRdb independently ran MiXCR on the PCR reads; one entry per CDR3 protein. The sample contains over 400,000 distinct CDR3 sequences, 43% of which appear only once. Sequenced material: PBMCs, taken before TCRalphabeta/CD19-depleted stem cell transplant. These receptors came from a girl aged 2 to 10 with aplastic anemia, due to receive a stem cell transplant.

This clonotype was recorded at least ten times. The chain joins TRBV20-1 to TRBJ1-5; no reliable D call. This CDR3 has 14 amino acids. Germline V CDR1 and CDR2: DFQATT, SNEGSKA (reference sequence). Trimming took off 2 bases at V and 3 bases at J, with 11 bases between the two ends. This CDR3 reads CSARHSLPNQPQHF. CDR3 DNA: TGCAGTGCTAGACACAGTCTCCCCAATCAGCCCCAGCATTTT.

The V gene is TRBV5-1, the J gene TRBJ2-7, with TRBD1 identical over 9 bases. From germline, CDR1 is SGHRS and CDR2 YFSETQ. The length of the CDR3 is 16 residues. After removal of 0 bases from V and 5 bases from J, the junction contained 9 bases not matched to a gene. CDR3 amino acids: CASSLVGDRVGNEQYF. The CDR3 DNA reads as TGCGCCAGCAGCTTGGTAGGGGACAGGGTTGGAAACGAGCAGTACTTC.

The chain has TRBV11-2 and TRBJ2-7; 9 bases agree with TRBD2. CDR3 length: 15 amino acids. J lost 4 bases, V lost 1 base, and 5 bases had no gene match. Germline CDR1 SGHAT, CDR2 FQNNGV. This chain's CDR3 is CASSLGSGSVYEQYF. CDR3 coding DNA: TGTGCCAGCAGCTTAGGTAGCGGGAGTGTATACGAGCAGTACTTC.

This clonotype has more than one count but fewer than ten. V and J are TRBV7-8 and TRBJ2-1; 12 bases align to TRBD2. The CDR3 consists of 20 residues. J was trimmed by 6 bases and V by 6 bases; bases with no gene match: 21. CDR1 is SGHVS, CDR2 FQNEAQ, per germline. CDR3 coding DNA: TGTGCCAGCAGTCATAGTAGGTCGCCTAGCGGGAGGGCCCACAGCAATGAGCAGTTCTTC. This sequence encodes CASSHSRSPSGRAHSNEQFF.

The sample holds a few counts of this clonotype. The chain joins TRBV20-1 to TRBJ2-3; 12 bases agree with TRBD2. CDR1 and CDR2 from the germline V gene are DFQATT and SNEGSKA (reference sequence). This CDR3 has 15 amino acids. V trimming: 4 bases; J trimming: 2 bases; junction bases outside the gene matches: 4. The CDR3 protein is CSAKLAGGYTDTQYF. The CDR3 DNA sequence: TGCAGTGCTAAACTAGCGGGGGGCTACACAGATACGCAGTATTTT.

CDR3 in DNA: TGTGCCAGCAGTTACGAAAGCGGGAGGGCCAATGAGCAGTTCTTC. Protein product: CASSYESGRANEQFF. This chain uses TRBV6-5 with TRBJ2-1, with 10 bases fitting TRBD2. Unmatched junction bases numbered 4, after V lost 2 bases and J lost 6 bases. CDR3 length equals 15 residues. The V gene's germline CDR1 is MNHEY and CDR2 SVGAGI.

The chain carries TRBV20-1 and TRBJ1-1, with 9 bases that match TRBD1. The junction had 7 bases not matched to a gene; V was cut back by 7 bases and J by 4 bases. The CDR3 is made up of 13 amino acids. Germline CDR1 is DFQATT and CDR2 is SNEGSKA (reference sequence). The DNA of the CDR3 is TGCAGTGGCGCAACAGGGGGCGGCACTGAAGCTTTCTTT. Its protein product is CSGATGGGTEAFF.

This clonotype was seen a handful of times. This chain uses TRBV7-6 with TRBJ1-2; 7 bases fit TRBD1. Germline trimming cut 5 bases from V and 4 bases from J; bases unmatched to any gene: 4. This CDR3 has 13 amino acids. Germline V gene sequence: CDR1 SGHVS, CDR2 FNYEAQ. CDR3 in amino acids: CASSRQGGYGYTF. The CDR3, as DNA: TGTGCCAGCAGCCGACAGGGCGGCTATGGCTACACCTTC.

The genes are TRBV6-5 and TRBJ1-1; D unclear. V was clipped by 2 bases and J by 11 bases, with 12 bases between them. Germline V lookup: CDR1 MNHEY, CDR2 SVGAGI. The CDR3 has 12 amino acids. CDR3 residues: CASSYKGGKAFF. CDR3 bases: TGTGCCAGCAGTTACAAAGGAGGGAAGGCTTTCTTT.

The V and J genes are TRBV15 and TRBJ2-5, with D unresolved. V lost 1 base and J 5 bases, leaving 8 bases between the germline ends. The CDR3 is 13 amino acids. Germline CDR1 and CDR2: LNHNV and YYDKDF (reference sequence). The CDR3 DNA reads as TGTGCCACCAGCAGAGTCGCCAGGGAGACCCAGTACTTC. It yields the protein CATSRVARETQYF.

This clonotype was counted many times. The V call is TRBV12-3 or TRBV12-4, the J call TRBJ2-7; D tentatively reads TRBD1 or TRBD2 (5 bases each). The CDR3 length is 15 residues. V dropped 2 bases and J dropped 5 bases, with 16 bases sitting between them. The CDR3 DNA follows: TGTGCCAGCAGTTTAACCGGGGCAGAAAGCCACGAGCAGTACTTC. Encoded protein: CASSLTGAESHEQYF.

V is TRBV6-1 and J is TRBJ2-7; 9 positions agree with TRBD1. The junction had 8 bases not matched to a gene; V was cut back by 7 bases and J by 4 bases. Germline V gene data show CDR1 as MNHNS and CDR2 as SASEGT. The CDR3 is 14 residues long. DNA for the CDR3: TGTGCCAGCAAACGAAGGACAGGGGAATACGAGCAGTACTTC. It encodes CASKRRTGEYEQYF.

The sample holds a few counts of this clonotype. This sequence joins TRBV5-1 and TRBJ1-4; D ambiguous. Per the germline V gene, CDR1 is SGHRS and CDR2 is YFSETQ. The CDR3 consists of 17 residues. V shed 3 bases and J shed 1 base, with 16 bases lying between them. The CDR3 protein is CASSSHPRTKTNEKLFF. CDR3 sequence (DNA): TGCGCCAGCAGCTCCCACCCTAGGACGAAAACTAATGAAAAACTGTTTTTT.